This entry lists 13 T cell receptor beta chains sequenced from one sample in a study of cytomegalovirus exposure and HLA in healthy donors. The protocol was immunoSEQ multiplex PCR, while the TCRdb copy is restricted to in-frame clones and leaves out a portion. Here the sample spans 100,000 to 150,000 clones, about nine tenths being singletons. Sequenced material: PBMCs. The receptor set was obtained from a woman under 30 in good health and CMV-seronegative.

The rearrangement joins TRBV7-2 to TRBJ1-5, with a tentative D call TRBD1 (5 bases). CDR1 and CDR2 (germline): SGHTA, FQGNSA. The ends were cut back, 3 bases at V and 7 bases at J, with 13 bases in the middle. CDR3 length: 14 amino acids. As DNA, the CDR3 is TGTGCCAGCAGCTTCGCGGGGGTATGGCAGCCCCAGCATTTT. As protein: CASSFAGVWQPQHF.

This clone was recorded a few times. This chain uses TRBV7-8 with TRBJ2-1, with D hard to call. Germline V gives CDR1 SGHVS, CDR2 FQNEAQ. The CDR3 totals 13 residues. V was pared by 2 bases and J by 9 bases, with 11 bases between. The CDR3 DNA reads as TGTGCCAGCAGCTTATTCGAGCTAGGTGAGCAGTTCTTC. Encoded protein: CASSLFELGEQFF.

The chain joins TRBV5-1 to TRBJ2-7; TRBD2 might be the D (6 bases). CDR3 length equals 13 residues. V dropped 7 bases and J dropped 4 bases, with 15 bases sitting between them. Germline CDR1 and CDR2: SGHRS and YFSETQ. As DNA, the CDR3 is TGCGCCAGCGGGCCTGAACGGGGGTACGAGCAGTACTTC. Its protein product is CASGPERGYEQYF.

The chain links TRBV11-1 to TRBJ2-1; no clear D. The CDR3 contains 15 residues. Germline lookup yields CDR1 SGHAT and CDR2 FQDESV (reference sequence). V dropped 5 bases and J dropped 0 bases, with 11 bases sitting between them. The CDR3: CASSVFGSSYNEQFF. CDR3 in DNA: TGTGCCAGCAGCGTGTTCGGTAGCTCCTACAATGAGCAGTTCTTC.

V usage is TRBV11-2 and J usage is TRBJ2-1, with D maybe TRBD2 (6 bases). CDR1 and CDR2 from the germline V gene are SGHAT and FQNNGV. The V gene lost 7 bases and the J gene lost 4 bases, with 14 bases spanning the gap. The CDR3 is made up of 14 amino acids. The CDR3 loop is CASKEGLEYNEQFF. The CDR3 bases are TGTGCCAGCAAGGAGGGGCTAGAGTACAATGAGCAGTTCTTC.

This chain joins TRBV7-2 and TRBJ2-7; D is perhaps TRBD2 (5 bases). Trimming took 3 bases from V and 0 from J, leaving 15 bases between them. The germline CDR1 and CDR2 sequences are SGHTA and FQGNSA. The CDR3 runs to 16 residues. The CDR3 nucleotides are TGTGCCAGCAGCTTTTTCGGCGGGCCAGACTCCTACGAGCAGTACTTC. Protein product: CASSFFGGPDSYEQYF.

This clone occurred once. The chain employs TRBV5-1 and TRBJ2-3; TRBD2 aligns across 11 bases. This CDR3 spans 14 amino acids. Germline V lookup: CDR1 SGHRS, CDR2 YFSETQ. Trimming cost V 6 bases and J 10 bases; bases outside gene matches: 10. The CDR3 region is CASTPSTSGSAQYF. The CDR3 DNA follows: TGCGCCAGCACCCCATCCACTAGCGGGAGTGCGCAGTATTTT.

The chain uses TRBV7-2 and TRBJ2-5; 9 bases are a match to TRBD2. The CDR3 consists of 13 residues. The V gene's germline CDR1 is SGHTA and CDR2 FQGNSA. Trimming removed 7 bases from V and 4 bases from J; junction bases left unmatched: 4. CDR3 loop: CASNPTSGETQYF. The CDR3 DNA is TGTGCCAGCAACCCGACTAGCGGAGAGACCCAGTACTTC.

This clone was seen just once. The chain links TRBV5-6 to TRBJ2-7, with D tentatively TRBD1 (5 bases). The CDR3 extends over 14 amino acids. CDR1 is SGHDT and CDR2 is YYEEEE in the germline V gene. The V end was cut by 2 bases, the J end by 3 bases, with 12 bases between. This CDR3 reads CASSFPGLGYEQYF. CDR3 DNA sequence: TGTGCCAGCAGCTTTCCAGGGCTCGGCTACGAGCAGTACTTC. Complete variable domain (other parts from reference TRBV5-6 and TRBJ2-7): DAGVTQSPTHLIKTRGQQVTLRCSPKSGHDTVSWYQQALGQGPQFIFQYYEEEERQRGNFPDRFSGHQFPNYSSELNVNALLLGDSALYLCASSFPGLGYEQYFGPGTRLTVT.

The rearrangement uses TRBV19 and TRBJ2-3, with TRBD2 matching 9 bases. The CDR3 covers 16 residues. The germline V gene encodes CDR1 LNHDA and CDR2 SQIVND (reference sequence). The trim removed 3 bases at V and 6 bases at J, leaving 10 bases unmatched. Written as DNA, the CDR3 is TGTGCCAGTAGTATTCTGGCGGGAGGGCCCGAGGATACGCAGTATTTT. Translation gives CASSILAGGPEDTQYF. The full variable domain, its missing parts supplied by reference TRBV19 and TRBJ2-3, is DGGITQSPKYLFRKEGQNVTLSCEQNLNHDAMYWYRQDPGQGLRLIYYSQIVNDFQKGDIAEGYSVSREKKESFPLTVTSAQKNPTAFYLCASSILAGGPEDTQYFGPGTRLTVL.

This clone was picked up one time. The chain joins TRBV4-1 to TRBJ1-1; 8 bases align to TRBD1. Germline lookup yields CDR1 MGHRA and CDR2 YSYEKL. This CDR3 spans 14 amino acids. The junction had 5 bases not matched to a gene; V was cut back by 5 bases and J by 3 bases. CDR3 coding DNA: TGCGCCAGCAGCGTCCAGGGGGCGGACACTGAAGCTTTCTTT. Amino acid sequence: CASSVQGADTEAFF.

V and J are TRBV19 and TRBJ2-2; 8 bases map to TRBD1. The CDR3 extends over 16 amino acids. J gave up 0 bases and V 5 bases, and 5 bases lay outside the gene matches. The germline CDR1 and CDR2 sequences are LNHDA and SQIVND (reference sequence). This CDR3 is CASSALGQANTGELFF. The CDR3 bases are TGTGCCAGTAGTGCACTGGGACAGGCGAACACCGGGGAGCTGTTTTTT. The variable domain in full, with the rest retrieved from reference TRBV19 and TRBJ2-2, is DGGITQSPKYLFRKEGQNVTLSCEQNLNHDAMYWYRQDPGQGLRLIYYSQIVNDFQKGDIAEGYSVSREKKESFPLTVTSAQKNPTAFYLCASSALGQANTGELFFGEGSRLTVL.

The CDR3 spells CASSLGTGSTYEQYF. CDR3 DNA: TGCGCCAGCAGCTTGGGGACAGGTTCAACCTACGAGCAGTACTTC. The gene calls are TRBV5-1 and TRBJ2-7; TRBD1 agrees at 7 bases. With V trimmed by 0 bases and J by 2 bases, 5 bases remained unmatched. CDR3 length: 15 residues. Germline V CDR1 and CDR2: SGHRS, YFSETQ.